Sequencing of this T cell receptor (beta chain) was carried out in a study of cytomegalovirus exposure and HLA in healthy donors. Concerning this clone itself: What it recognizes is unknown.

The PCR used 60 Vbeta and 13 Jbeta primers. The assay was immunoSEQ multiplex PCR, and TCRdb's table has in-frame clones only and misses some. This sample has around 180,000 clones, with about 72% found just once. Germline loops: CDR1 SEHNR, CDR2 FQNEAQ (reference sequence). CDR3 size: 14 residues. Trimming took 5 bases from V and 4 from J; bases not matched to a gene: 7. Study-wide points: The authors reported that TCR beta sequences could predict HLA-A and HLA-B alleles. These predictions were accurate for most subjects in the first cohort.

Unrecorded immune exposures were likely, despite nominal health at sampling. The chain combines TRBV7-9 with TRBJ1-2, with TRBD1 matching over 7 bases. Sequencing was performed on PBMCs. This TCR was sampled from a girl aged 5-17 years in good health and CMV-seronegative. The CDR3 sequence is CASSTYGTVYGYTF. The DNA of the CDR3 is TGTGCCAGCAGCACCTACGGGACAGTCTATGGCTACACCTTC. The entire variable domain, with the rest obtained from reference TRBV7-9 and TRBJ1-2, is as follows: DTGVSQNPRHKITKRGQNVTFRCDPISEHNRLYWYRQTLGQGPEFLTYFQNEAQLEKSRLLSDRFSAERPKGSFSTLEIQRTEQGDSAMYLCASSTYGTVYGYTFGSGTRLTVV.